This T cell receptor beta chain was captured in a study of blood T cell repertoires in COVID-19. Overall study: The United States, Italy and Spain provided the acute and convalescent COVID-19 samples.

The CDR3 contains 14 residues. Living in about two dozen US areas, the participants were between 18 and 89 years of age. The method was immunoSEQ multiplex PCR; TCRdb's version includes in-frame clones alone and lacks a portion of them. Among a few hundred thousand clones listed, about 86% were seen once. The TCR was taken from a woman aged 40-49 years with acute COVID-19. Sequenced: PBMCs or T cells enriched from blood (not recorded which). This chain uses TRBV21-1 with TRBJ1-5; TRBD1 reflects the table's D call only, with no check against the DNA. TRBV21-1 is classified as a pseudogene. CDR3 protein: CASSKWGRNQPQHF. The CDR3 nucleotides are TGTGCCAGCAGCAAATGGGGGCGGAATCAGCCCCAGCATTTT.